This T cell receptor (beta chain) was sequenced in a study of early T cells in non-severe SARS-CoV-2 infection. The wider study: With bulk RNA from unsorted whole blood as input, sequencing yielded unpaired chains.

The germline V and J ends were trimmed by 3 bases and 4 bases, with 3 bases remaining between them. Germline values: CDR1 DFQATT, CDR2 SNEGSKA (reference sequence). This CDR3 is 10 amino acids long. Individual cDNA molecules each received unique molecular identifiers attached to them. TCRdb re-called the 5' RACE reads with MiXCR, one entry per CDR3 protein. This sample has 100,000 to 120,000 distinct CDR3 sequences, with roughly 12% found just once. This clonotype turned up a few times. The specimen was whole blood, collected at baseline. The V call is TRBV20-1, the J call TRBJ2-5; D not resolved. The receptor was isolated from an adult who was a healthcare worker with PCR-confirmed SARS-CoV-2 infection or an uninfected control (not recorded which). CDR3 protein: CSARRETQYF. CDR3 coding DNA: TGCAGTGCTAGGAGAGAGACCCAGTACTTC.